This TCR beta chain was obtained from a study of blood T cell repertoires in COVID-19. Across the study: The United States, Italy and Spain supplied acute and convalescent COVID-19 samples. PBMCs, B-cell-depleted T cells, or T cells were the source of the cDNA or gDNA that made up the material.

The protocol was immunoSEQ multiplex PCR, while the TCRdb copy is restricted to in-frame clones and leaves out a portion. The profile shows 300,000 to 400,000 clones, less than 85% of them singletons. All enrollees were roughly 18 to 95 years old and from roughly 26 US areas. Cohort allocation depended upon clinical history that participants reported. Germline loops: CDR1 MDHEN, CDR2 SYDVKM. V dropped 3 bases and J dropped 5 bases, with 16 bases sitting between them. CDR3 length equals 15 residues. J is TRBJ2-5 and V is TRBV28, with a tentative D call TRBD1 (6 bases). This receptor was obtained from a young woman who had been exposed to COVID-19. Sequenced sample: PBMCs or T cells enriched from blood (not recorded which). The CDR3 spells CASSFNPGGGETQYF. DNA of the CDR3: TGTGCCAGCAGTTTCAATCCGGGTGGGGGCGAGACCCAGTACTTC. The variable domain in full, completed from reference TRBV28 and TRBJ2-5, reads DVKVTQSSRYLVKRTGEKVFLECVQDMDHENMFWYRQDPGLGLRLIYFSYDVKMKEKGDIPEGYSVSREKKERFSLILESASTNQTSMYLCASSFNPGGGETQYFGPGTRLLVL.